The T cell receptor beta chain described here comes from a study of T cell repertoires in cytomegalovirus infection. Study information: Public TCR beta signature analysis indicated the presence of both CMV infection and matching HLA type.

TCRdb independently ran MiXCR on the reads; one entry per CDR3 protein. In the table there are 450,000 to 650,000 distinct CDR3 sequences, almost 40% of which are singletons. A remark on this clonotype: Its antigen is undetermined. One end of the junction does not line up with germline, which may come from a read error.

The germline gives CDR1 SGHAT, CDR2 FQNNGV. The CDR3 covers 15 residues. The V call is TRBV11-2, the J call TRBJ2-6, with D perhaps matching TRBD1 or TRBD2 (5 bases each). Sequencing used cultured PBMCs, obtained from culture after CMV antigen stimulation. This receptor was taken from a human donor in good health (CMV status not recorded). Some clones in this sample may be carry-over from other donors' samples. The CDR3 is CASSPVGAGAHVLTF. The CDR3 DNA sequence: TGTGCCAGCAGCCCGGTCGGGGCTGGGGCCCACGTCCTGACTTTC.